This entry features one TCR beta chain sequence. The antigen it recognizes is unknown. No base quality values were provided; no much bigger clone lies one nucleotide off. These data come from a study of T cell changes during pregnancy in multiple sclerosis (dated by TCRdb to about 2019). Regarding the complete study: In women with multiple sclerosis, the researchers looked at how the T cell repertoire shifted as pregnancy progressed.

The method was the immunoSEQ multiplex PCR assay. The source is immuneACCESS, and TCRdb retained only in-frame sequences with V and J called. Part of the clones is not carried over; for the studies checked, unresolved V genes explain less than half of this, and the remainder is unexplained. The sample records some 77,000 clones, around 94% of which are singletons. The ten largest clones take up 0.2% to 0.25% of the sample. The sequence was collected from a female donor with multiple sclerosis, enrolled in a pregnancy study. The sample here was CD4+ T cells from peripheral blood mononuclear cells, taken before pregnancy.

The CDR3 region: CASSPLLPGYTF. The sequence in DNA is TGTGCCAGCAGCCCACTATTACCCGGCTACACCTTC. This chain is built from TRBV7-6 and TRBJ1-2, with the identity of the D gene unclear. V and J are truncated by 5 bases and 8 bases respectively, leaving an intervening sequence of 12 bases. Based on the germline V gene, the CDR1 and CDR2 sequences are SGHVS and FNYEAQ. The CDR3, cysteine through phenylalanine, is 12 amino acids long. Just the 36-base CDR3 DNA is kept, in frame starting at base 1.